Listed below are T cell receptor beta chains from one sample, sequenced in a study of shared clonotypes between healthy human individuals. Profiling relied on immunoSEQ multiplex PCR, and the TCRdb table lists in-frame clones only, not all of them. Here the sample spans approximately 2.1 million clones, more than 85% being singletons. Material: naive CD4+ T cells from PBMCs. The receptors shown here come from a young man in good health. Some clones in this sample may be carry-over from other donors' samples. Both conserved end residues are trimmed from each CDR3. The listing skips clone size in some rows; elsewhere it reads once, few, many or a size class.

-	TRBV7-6	ASSLVPQGGREKLF
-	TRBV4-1	ASSQDSAKDEQY
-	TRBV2	ASSEQGRDQPQH
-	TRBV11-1	ASGGRPKNTEAF
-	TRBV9	ASSVWASLTGELF
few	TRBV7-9	ASSSTGLNTEAF
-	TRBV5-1	ASSTRTGGYEQY
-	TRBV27	ASSFSRRGTKDYEQY
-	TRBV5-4	ASSFKLAGEETQY
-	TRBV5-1	ASSLEGTNEKLF
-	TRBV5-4	ASSTQQGEGEKLF
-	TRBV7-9	ASSPGQDLAKNIQY
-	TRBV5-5	ASSRGGGNQPQH
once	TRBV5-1	ASSLLGDTQY
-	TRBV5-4	ASSPGEGRYNEQF
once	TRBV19	ASKPGQEAYEQY
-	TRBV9	ASSVTRDRGRYNEQF
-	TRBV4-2	ASSQDRNTGELF
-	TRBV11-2	ASSLEQGVRGNTIY
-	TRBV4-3	ASSGTSGANVLT
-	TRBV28	ASGTSGSLTDEQF
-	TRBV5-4	ASSPGLSYEQY
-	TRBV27	ASSPGPERYEQY
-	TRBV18	ASSPPGRKGTEAF
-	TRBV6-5	ASSFGQHNQPQH
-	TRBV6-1	ASSGGTGGRKLF
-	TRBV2	ASSEFGLGGGYEQY
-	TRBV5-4	ASAGTGRAYNEQF
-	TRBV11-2	ASRHLRLAGGSGELF
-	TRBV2	ASSVGRGYEQY